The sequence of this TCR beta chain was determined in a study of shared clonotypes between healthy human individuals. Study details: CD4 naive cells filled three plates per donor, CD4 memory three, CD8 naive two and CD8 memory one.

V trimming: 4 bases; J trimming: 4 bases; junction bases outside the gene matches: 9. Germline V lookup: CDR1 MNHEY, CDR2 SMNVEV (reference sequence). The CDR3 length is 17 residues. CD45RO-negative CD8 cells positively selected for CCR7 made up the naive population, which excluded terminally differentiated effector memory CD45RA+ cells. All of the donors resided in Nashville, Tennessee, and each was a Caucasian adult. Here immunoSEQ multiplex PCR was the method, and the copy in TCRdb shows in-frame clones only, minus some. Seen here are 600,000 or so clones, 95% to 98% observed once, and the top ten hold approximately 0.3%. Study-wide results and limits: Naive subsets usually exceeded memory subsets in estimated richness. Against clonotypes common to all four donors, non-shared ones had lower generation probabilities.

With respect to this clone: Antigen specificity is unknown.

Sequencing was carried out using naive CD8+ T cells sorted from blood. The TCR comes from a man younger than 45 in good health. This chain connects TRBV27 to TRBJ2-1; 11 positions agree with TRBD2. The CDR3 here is CASSSLAGGLTYNEQFF. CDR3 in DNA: TGTGCCAGCAGTTCTTTAGCGGGAGGGCTAACTTACAATGAGCAGTTCTTC.